These 22 T cell receptor beta chains were sequenced from one sample in a study of shared clonotypes between healthy human individuals. Using immunoSEQ multiplex PCR, the repertoire was profiled, and TCRdb retains in-frame clones only, with some absent. The data contain around 1,000,000 clones, 70% to 85% of them seen just once; the ten biggest clones take up 0.89%. What was sequenced was memory CD4+ T cells from PBMCs. As for subset: CD45RA-negative fraction. These receptors originate from a man between 18 and 29 years old in good health. Some clones in this sample may be carry-over from other donors' samples.

The chain is built from TRBV7-2 and TRBJ1-3; D gene unclear. Germline CDR1 and CDR2: SGHTA and FQGNSA. CDR3 length equals 14 residues. V lost 3 bases to trimming and J lost 2 bases, with 8 bases between them. This CDR3 is CASSFRQAGNTIYF. The CDR3 DNA reads as TGTGCCAGCAGCTTCCGGCAGGCTGGAAACACCATATATTTT.

This sequence joins TRBV28 and TRBJ2-1; D remains ambiguous. The germline gives CDR1 MDHEN, CDR2 SYDVKM. The V end lost 4 bases, the J end lost 6 bases, and 10 bases lay between the germline ends. This CDR3 is 13 amino acids long. In nucleotides, the CDR3 is TGTGCCAGCAGTTCCGCCTCCCTCAATGAGCAGTTCTTC. Translation gives CASSSASLNEQFF. The entire variable domain, with the rest obtained from reference TRBV28 and TRBJ2-1, is as follows: DVKVTQSSRYLVKRTGEKVFLECVQDMDHENMFWYRQDPGLGLRLIYFSYDVKMKEKGDIPEGYSVSREKKERFSLILESASTNQTSMYLCASSSASLNEQFFGPGTRLTVL.

J is TRBJ2-3 and V is TRBV5-1; D is undetermined. CDR1 and CDR2 from the germline V gene are SGHRS and YFSETQ. V was pared by 0 bases and J by 2 bases, with 7 bases between. The CDR3 has 14 residues. In DNA form, the CDR3 reads TGCGCCAGCAGCTTGGACAGCTTCACAGATACGCAGTATTTT. Translated, it gives CASSLDSFTDTQYF.

A word on this clone: The same CDR3 is also encoded by other DNA sequences in this sample. The V gene is TRBV27, the J gene TRBJ2-5, with D perhaps matching TRBD1 (5 bases). CDR1 and CDR2 from the germline V gene are MNHEY and SMNVEV (reference sequence). The length of the CDR3 is 14 residues. V was clipped by 2 bases and J by 1 base, with 8 bases between them. CDR3 in DNA: TGTGCCAGCAGTTTAGGAACAGGCCAAGAGACCCAGTACTTC. As protein: CASSLGTGQETQYF.

Turning to this clone: With only one base between it and a far larger clone, this is likely a read error. The rearrangement uses TRBV11-3 and TRBJ2-7, with TRBD1 matching over 9 bases. Trimming at V came to 5 bases and at J to 5 bases, leaving 7 bases not matched to a gene. This CDR3 is built from 14 residues. Germline CDR1 SGHNT, CDR2 YENEEA. Here the CDR3 DNA reads TGTGCCAGCAGCGACCGGGACAGGGTCCACGAGCAGTACTTC. This encodes CASSDRDRVHEQYF.

The genes are TRBV19 and TRBJ2-7, with 7 nucleotides matching TRBD1. Unmatched junction bases numbered 8, after V lost 6 bases and J lost 0 bases. CDR3 length: 15 residues. Germline assignment: CDR1 LNHDA and CDR2 SQIVND (reference sequence). The CDR3 DNA reads as TGTGCCAGTAGACGGACAGGATTAAGCTCCTACGAGCAGTACTTC. Its protein is CASRRTGLSSYEQYF.

This sequence joins TRBV10-3 and TRBJ2-1; 7 bases match TRBD2. The trim removed 2 bases at V and 10 bases at J, leaving 8 bases unmatched. This CDR3 spans 14 amino acids. Germline values: CDR1 ENHRY, CDR2 SYGVKD. The CDR3 DNA reads TGTGCCATCAGTGAGCCCGGGACTACCTCGGAGCAGTTCTTC. Encoded protein: CAISEPGTTSEQFF.

The V and J genes are TRBV11-2 and TRBJ1-1; 7 nucleotides match TRBD1. This CDR3 is 16 amino acids long. Trimming removed 3 bases from V and 7 bases from J; junction bases left unmatched: 14. Germline CDR1 and CDR2: SGHAT and FQNNGV. In nucleotides, the CDR3 is TGTGCCAGCAGCTTTAAACAGGGGTGGACTATCAATGAAGCTTTCTTT. As protein: CASSFKQGWTINEAFF. The variable domain in full, completed from reference TRBV11-2 and TRBJ1-1, reads EAGVAQSPRYKIIEKRQSVAFWCNPISGHATLYWYQQILGQGPKLLIQFQNNGVVDDSQLPKDRFSAERLKGVDSTLKIQPAKLEDSAVYLCASSFKQGWTINEAFFGQGTRLTVV.

The rearrangement uses TRBV6-4 and TRBJ2-5; tentatively, D is TRBD2 (6 bases). This CDR3 region has 15 residues. Trimming removed 4 bases from V and 5 bases from J, with 17 bases in between. The V gene's germline CDR1 is MRHNA and CDR2 SNTAGT. CDR3 bases: TGTGCCAGCAGTGCGGGGGTAGGGCGGTCGGAGACCCAGTACTTC. Its protein product is CASSAGVGRSETQYF.

Worth noting for this clone: A read error may explain this, as a much larger clone is one base away. The genes are TRBV30 and TRBJ1-4, with D maybe TRBD1 (5 bases). Germline CDR1 reads GTSNPN; CDR2 reads SVGIG (reference sequence). CDR3 length: 13 residues. Trimming left V 2 bases short and J 7 bases short, with 11 bases between. CDR3 in DNA: TGTGCCTGGAGTTTGCGGGGCGTTGAAAAACTGTTTTTT. It specifies CAWSLRGVEKLFF.

The chain employs TRBV10-1 and TRBJ2-1; 8 nucleotides line up with TRBD2. Per germline, CDR1 WNHNN and CDR2 SYGVQD (reference sequence). The CDR3 consists of 15 residues. V lost 5 bases to trimming and J lost 9 bases; unmatched junction nucleotides: 12. As DNA, the CDR3 is TGCGCCAGCAGTCATCGGAGCGGGAGCTTTTTTGAGCAGTTCTTC. Protein sequence: CASSHRSGSFFEQFF.

The chain carries TRBV9 and TRBJ1-2; TRBD1 agrees at 9 bases. Losses at the gene ends were 4 bases for V and 3 bases for J; bases not matched to a gene: 4. In germline, CDR1 is SGDLS, CDR2 YYNGEE. This CDR3 comprises 14 residues. In nucleotides, the CDR3 is TGTGCCAGCAGCTTTACAGGGGGCGACTATGGCTACACCTTC. Its protein product is CASSFTGGDYGYTF.

This clone has just one count. Other DNA variants within this sample encode the same CDR3. V is TRBV9 and J is TRBJ1-3, with TRBD1 identical over 9 bases. This CDR3 has 15 residues. Per germline, CDR1 SGDLS and CDR2 YYNGEE. After removal of 3 bases from V and 4 bases from J, the junction contained 5 bases not matched to a gene. CDR3 residues: CASSGRTGAGNTIYF. CDR3 nucleotides: TGTGCCAGCAGCGGAAGGACAGGGGCCGGAAACACCATATATTTT.

This chain connects TRBV10-3 to TRBJ2-6; D unresolved. Trimming removed 3 bases at V and 2 bases at J, with 2 bases between. The CDR3 has 13 residues. Germline values: CDR1 ENHRY, CDR2 SYGVKD. CDR3 sequence: CAISDTGANVLTF. CDR3 in DNA: TGTGCCATCAGTGACACTGGGGCCAACGTCCTGACTTTC.

V gene TRBV25-1 combines with J gene TRBJ1-6, with D unclear. In germline, CDR1 is MGHDK, CDR2 SYGVNS. The CDR3 consists of 14 residues. V was trimmed by 2 bases and J by 8 bases, leaving 10 bases between them. CDR3 sequence (DNA): TGTGCCAGCAGTGAACGGGGTACGCATTCACCCCTCCACTTT. Its translation: CASSERGTHSPLHF. The full variable domain, its missing parts supplied by reference TRBV25-1 and TRBJ1-6, is EADIYQTPRYLVIGTGKKITLECSQTMGHDKMYWYQQDPGMELHLIHYSYGVNSTEKGDLSSESTVSRIRTEHFPLTLESARPSHTSQYLCASSERGTHSPLHFGNGTRLTVT.

In DNA, the CDR3 is TGTGCCAGCAGTTCTCAGGGCCCAACCCAGGAGACCCAGTACTTC. It translates to CASSSQGPTQETQYF. The chain couples TRBV28 to TRBJ2-5, with a tentative D call TRBD1 (5 bases). This CDR3 is 15 amino acids long. Trimming pared 4 bases from V and 5 bases from J, leaving 17 bases between. Per germline, CDR1 MDHEN and CDR2 SYDVKM.

This chain links TRBV7-9 with TRBJ2-2; D is unclear. CDR1 is SEHNR, CDR2 FQNEAQ, per germline (reference sequence). V was shortened by 5 bases and J by 1 base, with 5 bases between the two germline ends. The CDR3 is 13 residues long. CDR3 sequence: CASSRGNTGELFF. Here the CDR3 DNA reads TGTGCCAGCAGCCGAGGGAACACCGGGGAGCTGTTTTTT.

The rearrangement uses TRBV13 and TRBJ1-4; TRBD1 matches at 7 bases. This CDR3 has 15 residues. Germline V gives CDR1 PRHDT, CDR2 FYEKMQ (reference sequence). Trimming at V came to 5 bases and at J to 5 bases, leaving 8 bases not matched to a gene. CDR3 sequence: CASSITGQKNEKLFF. The CDR3, as DNA: TGTGCCAGCAGCATAACGGGACAGAAGAATGAAAAACTGTTTTTT.

The chain joins TRBV18 to TRBJ2-5, with D possibly TRBD1 on 5 matching bases. Germline V gene lookup returns CDR1 KGHSH and CDR2 LQKENI. Deletions cut 6 bases from V and 5 bases from J, with 10 bases between. The CDR3 extends over 12 amino acids. CDR3 sequence (DNA): TGTGCCAGCTCGGACACGTTGGAGACCCAGTACTTC. Protein product: CASSDTLETQYF.

CDR3 sequence reads: CASSGTVTALYNEQFF. The CDR3 DNA sequence: TGTGCCAGCAGCGGGACAGTAACGGCCCTATACAATGAGCAGTTCTTC. V and J are TRBV25-1 and TRBJ2-1; the match to TRBD1 covers 7 bases. Germline assignment: CDR1 MGHDK and CDR2 SYGVNS. V gave up 6 bases and J gave up 4 bases; unmatched junction bases: 12. The CDR3 consists of 16 residues.

V and J are TRBV5-1 and TRBJ2-1, with D possibly TRBD2 on 6 matching bases. Trimming pared 0 bases from V and 3 bases from J, leaving 10 bases between. The germline CDR1 and CDR2 sequences are SGHRS and YFSETQ. The CDR3 has 15 amino acids. The CDR3: CASSLVAGRYNEQFF. CDR3 sequence (DNA): TGCGCCAGCAGCTTGGTGGCGGGACGCTACAATGAGCAGTTCTTC.

This chain links TRBV7-8 with TRBJ1-1; no clear D. The V end was cut by 3 bases, the J end by 7 bases, with 12 bases between. Germline CDR1 SGHVS, CDR2 FQNEAQ. This CDR3 has 13 residues. The CDR3 DNA is TGTGCCAGCAGCTTTAGGGCGGCCCTTGAAGCTTTCTTT. Translated: CASSFRAALEAFF.